Listed below are T cell receptor beta chains from one sample, sequenced in a study of OX40 agonist ivuxolimab in advanced cancers. Sequencing used immunoSEQ multiplex PCR; TCRdb keeps in-frame clones, though not all of them. This table holds roughly 15,000 clones, around 87% found once. The starting material was CD4+ or CD8+ T cells sorted from blood, obtained in a trial of the OX40 agonist ivuxolimab. The origin of the receptors is an adult with an advanced solid tumor such as melanoma, head and neck, liver or kidney cancer. Each CDR3 is given with its conserved first and last residue. Each record gives: V gene, J gene, D gene, clone size, CDR3 DNA, CDR3 protein. D genes are given only for firm matches. Not all rows give a size; the values are once, few, many and, for expanded clones, a class.

TRBV2,TRBJ2-2,NA,NA,TGTGCCACCGTGACAGAGCCGAACACCGGGGAGCTGTTTTTT,CATVTEPNTGELFF
TRBV5-1,TRBJ2-7,NA,NA,TGCGCCAGCAGCCGCGCCACGTTGAGCTCCTACGAGCAGTACTTC,CASSRATLSSYEQYF
TRBV2,TRBJ2-5,NA,NA,TGTGCCAGCACCGGGGTGGGAAAAGAGACCCAGTACTTC,CASTGVGKETQYF
TRBV9,TRBJ2-3,TRBD2,NA,TGTGCCAGCAGCGCATCCGGGACTAGCGGGAGCGCAGATACGCAGTATTTT,CASSASGTSGSADTQYF
TRBV5-5,TRBJ2-1,TRBD1,NA,TGTGCCAGCAGCCTTCCTACAGGGGGCATTCGGTCCTACAATGAGCAGTTCTTC,CASSLPTGGIRSYNEQFF
TRBV7-2,TRBJ2-1,NA,NA,TGTGCCAGCAGCTTAGGTTTCACCAATGAGCAGTTCTTC,CASSLGFTNEQFF
TRBV19,TRBJ2-3,TRBD1,NA,TGTGCCAGTAGTATCCAGGGGGCATCGGATACGCAGTATTTT,CASSIQGASDTQYF
TRBV10-2,TRBJ2-1,NA,once,TGCGCCAGCAAAATGACAGCGAACTACAATGAGCAGTTCTTC,CASKMTANYNEQFF
TRBV10-3,TRBJ1-4,TRBD1,once,TGTGCCATCAGGGATCGGGGACAGGGGATAAATGAAAAACTGTTTTTT,CAIRDRGQGINEKLFF
TRBV6-6,TRBJ1-2,NA,NA,TGTGCCAGCGGTCTGGCAGGGTTGGGCTACACCTTC,CASGLAGLGYTF
TRBV18,TRBJ1-5,TRBD1,NA,TGTGCCAGCTCACCCTCAGGGGGTAGCAATCAGCCCCAGCATTTT,CASSPSGGSNQPQHF
TRBV28,TRBJ1-5,NA,few,TGTGCCAGCAGTCCGGTCACCGGGCCCCAGCATTTT,CASSPVTGPQHF
TRBV9,TRBJ2-7,NA,NA,TGTGCCAGCAGCGTTTCCGGGACACCGGGGGCCTACGAGCAGTACTTC,CASSVSGTPGAYEQYF
TRBV11-3,TRBJ2-1,TRBD2,NA,TGTGCCAGCAGCTTAGATAGCGGGGGGGCCGGTGAGCAGTTCTTC,CASSLDSGGAGEQFF
TRBV6-5,TRBJ1-6,NA,once,TGTGCCAGCAGTCGAATCTCTTCGGGGCTTTCACCCCTCCACTTT,CASSRISSGLSPLHF
TRBV25-1,TRBJ1-5,NA,NA,TGTGCCAGCAGTGACGCCTCGGGGGTCAGCAATCAGCCCCAGCATTTT,CASSDASGVSNQPQHF
TRBV6-5,TRBJ2-5,NA,once,TGTGCCAGCAGTCGGAGCAGTTTGGAGACCCAGTACTTC,CASSRSSLETQYF
TRBV5-1,TRBJ2-3,TRBD2,NA,TGCGCCAGCAGTCAATCACTAGCGAGGTCCACAGATACGCAGTATTTT,CASSQSLARSTDTQYF
TRBV7-3,TRBJ2-1,TRBD1,NA,TGTGCCAGCAGCTTATGGGGGACAGGGGGCACAAATGAGCAGTTCTTC,CASSLWGTGGTNEQFF
TRBV28,TRBJ1-5,NA,NA,TGTGCCAGCAGCGAGGGGGGTCAGCCCCAGCATTTT,CASSEGGQPQHF
TRBV11-2,TRBJ2-7,NA,NA,TGTGCCAGCAGCAATGGGGTCAGTGTTTCCTACGAGCAGTACTTC,CASSNGVSVSYEQYF
TRBV6-6,TRBJ1-5,NA,NA,TGTGCCAGCAGTCCGACAGAGGATAGCAATCAGCCCCAGCATTTT,CASSPTEDSNQPQHF
TRBV6-5,TRBJ1-2,TRBD1,NA,TGTGCCAGCAGCCCCGGGGCCAGGGGGGGCTACACCTTC,CASSPGARGGYTF
TRBV7-2,TRBJ1-1,NA,NA,TGTGCCAGCAGTCCACAGGGTGACACTGAAGCTTTCTTT,CASSPQGDTEAFF
TRBV5-4,TRBJ1-2,TRBD1,NA,TGTGCCAGCAGCCCATGGGACAGCAATGGCTACACCTTC,CASSPWDSNGYTF
TRBV7-9,TRBJ2-1,NA,NA,TGTGCCAGCAGCTCCTCCGGGTACAGCGGTGAGCAGTTCTTC,CASSSSGYSGEQFF
TRBV7-8,TRBJ1-2,NA,NA,TGTGCCAGCAGTTGGGCCGTAAGAGGACCCTCCGTTGGAAACTATGGCTACACCTTC,CASSWAVRGPSVGNYGYTF
TRBV14,TRBJ2-2,NA,NA,TGTGCCAGCAGCGAGGGGGGAACAATATGGGCGCATCCCGGGGAGCTGTTTTTT,CASSEGGTIWAHPGELFF
TRBV11-2,TRBJ2-7,NA,NA,TGTGCCAGCAGCTTAGAAGGTGGGGGGGCCGCCTACGAGCAGTACTTC,CASSLEGGGAAYEQYF
TRBV9,TRBJ2-7,TRBD1,NA,TGTGCCAGCAACGAATGGGGGACAGGGGATTACGAGCAGTACTTC,CASNEWGTGDYEQYF
TRBV2,TRBJ1-2,NA,few,TGTGCCAGCAGTGAACCACAGTCCCGGGGCTACACCTTC,CASSEPQSRGYTF
TRBV5-1,TRBJ2-7,TRBD2,NA,TGCGCCAGCAGCTTGAAAGTAGCGGGCGGCTCTGGCGAGCAGTACTTC,CASSLKVAGGSGEQYF
TRBV7-6,TRBJ1-1,NA,few,TGTGCCAGCAGCTTAGAGGTATGGGGGAGCACTGAAGCTTTCTTT,CASSLEVWGSTEAFF
TRBV21-1,TRBJ1-1,NA,NA,TGTGCCAGCAGCAAAGGGGTGAAGTCTGACACTGAAGCTTTCTTT,CASSKGVKSDTEAFF
TRBV4-2,TRBJ2-7,NA,NA,TGTGCCAGCAGCCCGACCGGGGCCAAGACGGACGAGCAGTACTTC,CASSPTGAKTDEQYF
TRBV19,TRBJ2-5,TRBD1,NA,TGTGCCAGTAGTATTACAGGGGGAGCGCTCCAAGAGACCCAGTACTTC,CASSITGGALQETQYF
TRBV18,TRBJ1-5,NA,NA,TGTGCCAGCTCACCAGCCAGTTATAGCAATCAGCCCCAGCATTTT,CASSPASYSNQPQHF
TRBV4-3,TRBJ1-4,TRBD1,NA,TGCGCCAGCAGCCAAGATCATGACAGGGGGTATGAAAAACTGTTTTTT,CASSQDHDRGYEKLFF
TRBV2,TRBJ2-3,NA,NA,TGTGCCAGCAGTGTGGCAGATACGCAGTATTTT,CASSVADTQYF
TRBV6-1,TRBJ2-5,NA,NA,TGTGCCAGCAGTGAAGCTTGGCGGGGAGACCAAGAGACCCAGTACTTC,CASSEAWRGDQETQYF
TRBV30,TRBJ1-1,NA,NA,TGTGCCTGGAGTAGACAGACGAACACTGAAGCTTTCTTT,CAWSRQTNTEAFF
TRBV11-2,TRBJ1-5,NA,few,TGTGCCAGCAGCATTTTAGGTCAGCCCCAGCATTTT,CASSILGQPQHF
TRBV7-2,TRBJ1-2,NA,NA,TGTGCCAGCAGCAAGGCAGGGAACTATGGCTACACCTTC,CASSKAGNYGYTF
TRBV6-1,TRBJ1-6,NA,NA,TGTGCCAGCAGTGATCATTATCGGTCTTCACCCCTCCACTTT,CASSDHYRSSPLHF
TRBV10-1,TRBJ2-7,TRBD1,NA,TGCGCCAGCAGCACCGGGACAGGGCCGTACGAGCAGTACTTC,CASSTGTGPYEQYF
TRBV6-1,TRBJ1-5,NA,NA,TGTGCCAGCAGTGACCTTTTTTCTCAGCCCCAGCATTTT,CASSDLFSQPQHF
TRBV18,TRBJ2-1,TRBD1,NA,TGTGCCAGCTCACCTGGGGACAGGGGGCTTCGGAACTACAATGAGCAGTTCTTC,CASSPGDRGLRNYNEQFF
TRBV6-1,TRBJ1-1,TRBD1,NA,TGTGCCAGCAGGGCGTACACAGGGGGTGAAGCTTTCTTT,CASRAYTGGEAFF
TRBV10-3,TRBJ2-7,TRBD2,few,TGTGCCATCAGTGAGCGGGGGGACTCCTACGAGCAGTACTTC,CAISERGDSYEQYF
TRBV7-2,TRBJ2-3,NA,NA,TGTGCCAGCAGCTTAGGAGGAAATACGCAGTATTTT,CASSLGGNTQYF
TRBV5-4,TRBJ1-2,NA,once,TGTGCCAGCAGCTTGGGACAGGCCCCTTATGGCTACACCTTC,CASSLGQAPYGYTF
TRBV9,TRBJ1-6,TRBD1,NA,TGTGCCAGCAGCGTAGCTCAGGGGGGCTCACCCCTCCACTTT,CASSVAQGGSPLHF
TRBV10-1,TRBJ2-5,NA,NA,TGCGCCAGCACCCCATCGAGGGTCGAGACCCAGTACTTC,CASTPSRVETQYF
TRBV19,TRBJ1-4,TRBD1,NA,TGTGCCAGTAGACGGGACAGGGGGGATGAAAAACTGTTTTTT,CASRRDRGDEKLFF
TRBV10-2,TRBJ2-2,NA,NA,TGCGCCAGCGGTCAGACAGGGAACACCGGGGAGCTGTTTTTT,CASGQTGNTGELFF